This passage covers 4 T cell receptor beta chains from one sample sequenced in a study of molecular identifiers for immune sequencing clone quantification. In TCRdb, the PCR reads were re-called with MiXCR into one record per CDR3 protein. The table shows about 98,000 distinct CDR3 sequences, with under 40% occurring only once. Sequencing was carried out using naive CD8+ T cells from blood, with Jurkat cell RNA spiked in. Subset in this sample: FACS-sorted CD8+CD4-CCR7+CD45RA+ naive T cells. The source of these receptors is a human donor in good health. Some libraries in this study had Jurkat cell RNA spiked in.

This clonotype showed up just a few times. This chain links TRBV7-9 with TRBJ2-7; the D is unclear. Germline CDR1 and CDR2: SEHNR and FQNEAQ (reference sequence). This CDR3 has 12 amino acids. The V end lost 1 base, the J end lost 6 bases, and 7 bases lay between the germline ends. CDR3 nucleotides: TGTGCCAGCAGCTTAGTGGACGCCGAGCAGTACTTC. It codes for CASSLVDAEQYF. Supplemented by reference TRBV7-9 and TRBJ2-7, the full variable domain reads DTGVSQNPRHKITKRGQNVTFRCDPISEHNRLYWYRQTLGQGPEFLTYFQNEAQLEKSRLLSDRFSAERPKGSFSTLEIQRTEQGDSAMYLCASSLVDAEQYFGPGTRLTVT.

This clonotype was seen only a few times. This chain links TRBV7-9 with TRBJ1-3; D is unclear. In germline, CDR1 is SEHNR, CDR2 FQNEAQ (reference sequence). This CDR3 is 16 amino acids long. V shed 1 base and J shed 2 bases, with 12 bases lying between them. CDR3 in DNA: TGTGCCAGCAGCTTAGGGACGGCAGATACTGGAAACACCATATATTTT. Protein product: CASSLGTADTGNTIYF.

As regards this clonotype: Lacking the conserved final phenylalanine or tryptophan, this CDR3 likely reflects a read error. V gene TRBV4-3 combines with J gene TRBJ1-5; D uncertain. The CDR3 covers 15 residues. With 0 bases removed from V and 5 bases from J, the gap between germline ends came to 11 bases. Germline assignment: CDR1 LGHNA and CDR2 YSLEER. The chain's CDR3 is CASSQDQGRDQPQHY. CDR3 DNA sequence: TGCGCCAGCAGCCAAGATCAAGGGCGAGATCAGCCCCAGCATTAT.

Details on this clonotype: Germline is not matched at one junction end, which may reflect a read error. The chain uses TRBV7-9 and TRBJ2-1; TRBD1 aligns across 10 bases. Germline-derived CDR1 and CDR2 are SEHNR and FQNEAQ (reference sequence). The CDR3 spans 16 residues. The CDR3 loop is CASSPRTGGSYNEQSF. In nucleotides, the CDR3 is TGTGCCAGCAGCCCAAGGACAGGGGGGTCCTACAATGAGCAGTCCTTC.